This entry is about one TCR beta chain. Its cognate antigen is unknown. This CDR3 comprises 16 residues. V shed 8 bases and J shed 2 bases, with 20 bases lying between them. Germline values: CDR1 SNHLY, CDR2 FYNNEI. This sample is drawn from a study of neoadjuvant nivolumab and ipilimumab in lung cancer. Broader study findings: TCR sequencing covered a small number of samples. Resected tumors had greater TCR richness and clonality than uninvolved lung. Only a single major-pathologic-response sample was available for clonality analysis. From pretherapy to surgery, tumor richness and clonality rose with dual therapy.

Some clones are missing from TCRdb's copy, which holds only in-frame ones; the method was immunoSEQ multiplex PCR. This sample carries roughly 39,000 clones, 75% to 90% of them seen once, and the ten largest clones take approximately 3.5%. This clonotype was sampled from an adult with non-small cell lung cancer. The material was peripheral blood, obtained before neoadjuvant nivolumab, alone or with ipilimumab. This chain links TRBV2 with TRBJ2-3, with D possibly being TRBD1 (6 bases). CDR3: CASPLPGTTYTDTQYF. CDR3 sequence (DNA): TGTGCCAGCCCCCTCCCCGGGACAACTTACACAGATACGCAGTATTTT.